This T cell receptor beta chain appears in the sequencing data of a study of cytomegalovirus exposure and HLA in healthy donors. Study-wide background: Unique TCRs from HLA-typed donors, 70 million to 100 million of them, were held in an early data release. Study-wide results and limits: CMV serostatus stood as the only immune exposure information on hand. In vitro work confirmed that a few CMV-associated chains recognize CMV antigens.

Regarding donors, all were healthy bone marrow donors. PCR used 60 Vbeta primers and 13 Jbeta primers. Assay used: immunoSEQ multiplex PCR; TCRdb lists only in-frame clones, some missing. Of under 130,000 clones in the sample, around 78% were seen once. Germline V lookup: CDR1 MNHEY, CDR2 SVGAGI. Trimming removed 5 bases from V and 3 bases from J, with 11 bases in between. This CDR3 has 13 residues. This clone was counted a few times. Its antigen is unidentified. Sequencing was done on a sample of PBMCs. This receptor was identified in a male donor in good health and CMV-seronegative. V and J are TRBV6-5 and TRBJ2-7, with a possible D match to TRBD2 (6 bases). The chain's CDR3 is CASSKTRDYEQYF. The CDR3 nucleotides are TGTGCCAGCAGTAAAACGCGGGACTACGAGCAGTACTTC.